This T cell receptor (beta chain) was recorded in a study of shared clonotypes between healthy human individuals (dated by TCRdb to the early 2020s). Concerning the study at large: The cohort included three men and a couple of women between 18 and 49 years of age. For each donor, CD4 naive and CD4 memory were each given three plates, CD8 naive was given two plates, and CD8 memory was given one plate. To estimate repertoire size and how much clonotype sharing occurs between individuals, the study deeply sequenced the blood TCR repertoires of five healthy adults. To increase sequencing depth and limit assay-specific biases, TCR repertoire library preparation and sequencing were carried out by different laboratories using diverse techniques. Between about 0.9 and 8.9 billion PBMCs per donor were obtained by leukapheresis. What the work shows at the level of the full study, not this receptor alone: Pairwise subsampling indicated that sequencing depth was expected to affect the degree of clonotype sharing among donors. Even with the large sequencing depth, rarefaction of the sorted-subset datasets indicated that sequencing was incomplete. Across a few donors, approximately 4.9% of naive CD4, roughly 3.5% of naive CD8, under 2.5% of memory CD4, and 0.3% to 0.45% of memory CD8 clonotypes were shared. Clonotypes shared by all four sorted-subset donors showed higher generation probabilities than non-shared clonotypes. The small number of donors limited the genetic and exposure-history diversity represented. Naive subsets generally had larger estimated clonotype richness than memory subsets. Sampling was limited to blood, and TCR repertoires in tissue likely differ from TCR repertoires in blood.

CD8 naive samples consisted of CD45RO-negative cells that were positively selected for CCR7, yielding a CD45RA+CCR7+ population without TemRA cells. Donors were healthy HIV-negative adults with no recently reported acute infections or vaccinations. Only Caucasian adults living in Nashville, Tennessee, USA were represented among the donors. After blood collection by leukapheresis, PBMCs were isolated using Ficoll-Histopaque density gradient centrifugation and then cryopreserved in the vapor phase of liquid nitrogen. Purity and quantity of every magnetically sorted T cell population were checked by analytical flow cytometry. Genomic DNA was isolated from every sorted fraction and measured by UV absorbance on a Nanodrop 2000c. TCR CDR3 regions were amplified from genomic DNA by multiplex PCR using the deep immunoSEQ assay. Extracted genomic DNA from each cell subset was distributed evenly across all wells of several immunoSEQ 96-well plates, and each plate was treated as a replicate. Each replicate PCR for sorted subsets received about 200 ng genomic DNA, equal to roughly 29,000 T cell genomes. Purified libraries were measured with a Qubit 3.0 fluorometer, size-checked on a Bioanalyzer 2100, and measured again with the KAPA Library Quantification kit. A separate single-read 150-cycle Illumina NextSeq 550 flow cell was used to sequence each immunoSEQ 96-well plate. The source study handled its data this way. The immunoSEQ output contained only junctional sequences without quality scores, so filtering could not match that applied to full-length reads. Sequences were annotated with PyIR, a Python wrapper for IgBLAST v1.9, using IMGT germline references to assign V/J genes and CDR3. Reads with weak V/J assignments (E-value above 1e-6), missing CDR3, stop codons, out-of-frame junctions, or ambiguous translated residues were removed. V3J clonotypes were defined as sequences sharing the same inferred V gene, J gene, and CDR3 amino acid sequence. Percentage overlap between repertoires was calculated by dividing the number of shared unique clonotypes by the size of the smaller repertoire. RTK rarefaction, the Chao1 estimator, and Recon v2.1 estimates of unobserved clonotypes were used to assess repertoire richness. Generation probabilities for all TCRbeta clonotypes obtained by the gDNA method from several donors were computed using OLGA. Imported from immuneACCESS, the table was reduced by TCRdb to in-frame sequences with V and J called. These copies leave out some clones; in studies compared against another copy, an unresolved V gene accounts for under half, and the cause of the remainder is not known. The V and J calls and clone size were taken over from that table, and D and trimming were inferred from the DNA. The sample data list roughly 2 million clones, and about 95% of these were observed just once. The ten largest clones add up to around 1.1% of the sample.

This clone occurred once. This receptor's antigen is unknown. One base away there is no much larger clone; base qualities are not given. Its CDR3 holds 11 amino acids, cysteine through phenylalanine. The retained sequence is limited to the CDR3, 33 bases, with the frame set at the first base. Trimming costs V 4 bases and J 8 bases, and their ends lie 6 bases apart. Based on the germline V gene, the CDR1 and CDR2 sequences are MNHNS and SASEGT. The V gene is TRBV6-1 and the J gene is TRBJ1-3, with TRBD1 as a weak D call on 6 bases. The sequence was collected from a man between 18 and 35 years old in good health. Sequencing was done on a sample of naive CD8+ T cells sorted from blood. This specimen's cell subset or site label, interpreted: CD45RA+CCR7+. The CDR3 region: CASSAGDTIYF. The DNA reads TGTGCCAGCAGTGCAGGGGACACCATATATTTT.